The rows below give T cell receptor beta chains drawn from one sample of a study of breast tumors, draining lymph nodes, adjacent tissues. TCRdb itself ran the multiplex PCR reads through MiXCR, one entry per CDR3 protein. This table has about 200,000 distinct CDR3 sequences, about 32% appearing once. The sequenced material came from axillary lymph node tissue. The receptors derive from a female donor with breast cancer. Some clones in this sample may be carry-over from other donors' samples. Both conserved end residues are part of each CDR3. A D gene is named only where the DNA matches it firmly. Expanded clones get a size class; other rows say once, few or many, or leave the size out.

size	V	J	D	DNA	CDR3
many	TRBV9	TRBJ1-3	NA	TGTGCCAGCAGCGGGGGAAGGGGTTCCTCTGGAAACACCATATATTTT	CASSGGRGSSGNTIYF
many	TRBV20-1	TRBJ2-3	NA	TGCAGTGCTAGTCGGTGGGGCGACCTTGAAGATACGCAGTATTTT	CSASRWGDLEDTQYF
many	TRBV6-1	TRBJ2-3	TRBD1	TGTGCCAGCAGTGGGGTAGCACAGGGGTACCGCGCAGATACGCAGTATTTT	CASSGVAQGYRADTQYF
NA	TRBV7-9	TRBJ2-7	TRBD2	TGTACCAGCAGCTCTAGCGGGCGGGGACCCTACGAGCAGTACTTC	CTSSSSGRGPYEQYF
many	TRBV15	TRBJ2-3	TRBD2	TGTGCCACCAGCAGAGATTTAGCGGGGAGCACAGATACGCAGTATTTT	CATSRDLAGSTDTQYF
many	TRBV5-6	TRBJ1-2	TRBD1	TGTGCCAGCAGCTTCCGCAGGGGGGGCAACTATGGCTACACCTTC	CASSFRRGGNYGYTF
many	TRBV7-3	TRBJ2-2	NA	TGTGCCAGCAGCTTCCGGGCGAACACCGGGGAGCTGTTTTTT	CASSFRANTGELFF
many	TRBV7-2	TRBJ1-5	TRBD1	TGTGCCAGCAGCTTGGGACAGGCTTTAGGGCCCCAGCATTTT	CASSLGQALGPQHF
NA	TRBV9	TRBJ2-3	TRBD2	TGTGCCAGCAGCGTTACTAGCGGGAGGGATACGCAGTATTTT	CASSVTSGRDTQYF
many	TRBV6-1	TRBJ1-2	TRBD1	TGTGCCAGCAGTGGATATACAGGGGGCCCTGGCTACACCTTC	CASSGYTGGPGYTF
many	TRBV6-5	TRBJ2-3	NA	TGTGCCAGCAGTTACGGGTGGGGGGCAGATACGCAGTATTTT	CASSYGWGADTQYF
NA	TRBV20-1	TRBJ2-6	NA	TGCAGTGCTAAAGACAGGTTAAACTCTGGGGCCAACGTCCTGACTTTC	CSAKDRLNSGANVLTF
many	TRBV10-3	TRBJ2-1	NA	TGTGCCATCAGTGAGACTCCCGGGACTGGGGGGCAGTTCTTC	CAISETPGTGGQFF
many	TRBV20-1	TRBJ1-3	NA	TGCAGTGCCCCCTCCGGGGCCTCAGGTGGAAACACCATATATTTT	CSAPSGASGGNTIYF
many	TRBV19	TRBJ2-3	NA	TGTGCCACCGCGACACCTCGGACAGATACGCAGTATTTT	CATATPRTDTQYF
NA	TRBV7-9	TRBJ1-5	NA	TGTGCCAGCAGCTTAGCCAGCACCGGGGGCGGGTATCAGCCCCAGCATTTT	CASSLASTGGGYQPQHF
NA	TRBV19	TRBJ2-3	NA	TGTGCCAGTCGTCCGGACAGGGGCCTTCGGACTAGCACAGATATGCAGTATTTT	CASRPDRGLRTSTDMQYF
few	TRBV6-4	TRBJ2-3	TRBD2	TGTGCCAGCAGTCCCACCGGGGGAGGGGCCGGGAGGGTTGGAGATACGCAGTATTTT	CASSPTGGGAGRVGDTQYF
NA	TRBV6-2/TRBV6-3	TRBJ2-7	TRBD2	TGTGCCAGCAGGCAGACTAGCGGGTACGAGCAGTACTTC	CASRQTSGYEQYF
NA	TRBV6-2/TRBV6-3	TRBJ1-5	NA	TGTGCCACAAGGGAGGGCAGGGAGGGCAATCAGCCCCAGCATTTT	CATREGREGNQPQHF
NA	TRBV5-4	TRBJ1-2	TRBD1	TGTGCCAGCAGCCCGGGACAGGGGGCAGGCTACACCTTC	CASSPGQGAGYTF
many	TRBV20-1	TRBJ2-3	TRBD2	TGCAGTGCTAGAGATCAGAGCGGGAGTTGGACAGATACGCAGTATTTT	CSARDQSGSWTDTQYF
many	TRBV19	TRBJ1-5	NA	TGTGCCAGTAGTATAGACGCAGGGTCCGGCAATCAGCCCCAGCATTTT	CASSIDAGSGNQPQHF
NA	TRBV7-2	TRBJ2-5	TRBD1	TGTGCCAGCAGCCAAACCGGGACAGGGGGAAATCGGGAGACCCAGTACTTC	CASSQTGTGGNRETQYF
many	TRBV10-3	TRBJ2-3	NA	TGTGCCATCAGTTATGGACTTCCCACAGATACGCAGTATTTT	CAISYGLPTDTQYF
NA	TRBV5-1	TRBJ2-5	TRBD2	TGCGCCACCTCCAGGGGGACTAGCGGGCAAGAGACCCAGTACTTC	CATSRGTSGQETQYF
NA	TRBV7-2	TRBJ2-1	NA	TGTGCCAGCAGCATGGGAGGGGGAGTTAAAAATGAGCAGCTCTTC	CASSMGGGVKNEQLF